The 30 T cell receptor beta chains reported below all come from one sample, sequenced in a study of tumor-infiltrating lymphocytes in primary liver carcinoma. Making TCR beta cDNA involved approximately 480 ng total RNA and a constant-region primer. Three nested multiplex PCR rounds, a slightly modified ARM-PCR, produced the libraries for TCR beta. A C-beta reverse primer was combined with TRBV1-TRBV30 forward primers in the first two PCR rounds, and each round had approximately 9 cycles. Using its own MiXCR run on the multiplex PCR reads, TCRdb lists one record per CDR3 protein. The repertoire has 84,000 or so distinct CDR3 sequences, around 70% of them found once; the top ten carry 19%. Co-extracted RNA and DNA came from approximately 20-30 mg of unsorted bulk tissue. Sample: liver tumor tissue from sampling region 1. Subset of the sample: tumor region T1, superior pole. These receptors originate from a middle-aged man with primary liver carcinoma and hepatitis B virus infection.

V gene TRBV28 combines with J gene TRBJ2-3, with D tentatively TRBD1 or TRBD2 (5 bases each). The CDR3 totals 16 residues. V was shortened by 8 bases and J by 1 base, with 19 bases between the two germline ends. CDR1 and CDR2 from the germline V gene are MDHEN and SYDVKM. The CDR3 DNA reads TGTGCCAGCGGTGGGGCTGGGGACGGGGGCACAGATACGCAGTATTTT. It translates to CASGGAGDGGTDTQYF. The whole variable domain, remainder taken from reference TRBV28 and TRBJ2-3, is DVKVTQSSRYLVKRTGEKVFLECVQDMDHENMFWYRQDPGLGLRLIYFSYDVKMKEKGDIPEGYSVSREKKERFSLILESASTNQTSMYLCASGGAGDGGTDTQYFGPGTRLTVL.

Concerning this clonotype: The CDR3 end shows no conserved phenylalanine or tryptophan, and so a read error is likely. V gene TRBV29-1 combines with J gene TRBJ2-5, with 7 nucleotides matching TRBD2. The germline gives CDR1 SQVTM, CDR2 ANQGSEA. The CDR3 loop spans 13 amino acids. The CDR3 here is CSVGGRATETQYL. Here the CDR3 DNA reads TGTAGCGTTGGTGGGAGGGCCACTGAGACCCAGTACCTC.

There are a few counts of this clonotype. V and J are TRBV20-1 and TRBJ2-6, with a tentative D call TRBD1 (6 bases). This CDR3 contains 14 residues. Germline V gene lookup returns CDR1 DFQATT and CDR2 SNEGSKA (reference sequence). V lost 6 bases to trimming and J lost 2 bases, with 11 bases between them. CDR3 sequence: CSAYREPGANVLTF. The CDR3 DNA reads as TGCAGTGCATACAGGGAACCTGGGGCCAACGTCCTGACTTTC.

Details on this clonotype: The junction does not match germline at one end; this may be a read error. The CDR3 is CPIRPGEDGETQYF. The CDR3 bases are TGTCCCATCAGGCCAGGGGAAGACGGGGAGACCCAGTACTTC. The chain links TRBV10-3 to TRBJ2-5, with a weak D call TRBD1 (6 bases). The CDR3 spans 14 residues. Germline-derived CDR1 and CDR2 are ENHRY and SYGVKD.

About this clonotype: One junction end does not reproduce the germline sequence, and a read error may be involved. The chain recombines TRBV4-1 with TRBJ2-1, with TRBD1 as a possible D gene (8 bases). Looked up from germline, CDR1 is MGHRA and CDR2 is YSYEKL. CDR3 length equals 16 residues. The DNA of the CDR3 is TGCGCCAGCAGCCAAGACTGGACAGGGACTAAGAATGAGCAATTCTTC. This encodes CASSQDWTGTKNEQFF.

The sample holds a few counts of this clonotype. The chain uses TRBV20-1 and TRBJ2-5; D gene uncertain. The CDR3 length is 12 residues. Germline V gene sequence: CDR1 DFQATT, CDR2 SNEGSKA (reference sequence). The CDR3 loop reads CSPAGMAETQYF. The CDR3 nucleotides are TGCAGCCCCGCAGGAATGGCAGAGACCCAGTACTTC.

This chain uses TRBV20-1 with TRBJ2-1; 8 positions match TRBD2. CDR3 length: 15 residues. After removal of 5 bases from V and 5 bases from J, the junction contained 11 bases not matched to a gene. The germline CDR1 and CDR2 sequences are DFQATT and SNEGSKA (reference sequence). The CDR3 loop is CSAAGGVAGHNEQFF. The CDR3 DNA follows: TGCAGTGCTGCCGGTGGGGTAGCGGGACACAATGAGCAGTTCTTC.

Notes on this clonotype: Relative to the germline gene, one junction end is altered; a read error may explain this. The V and J genes are TRBV6-5 and TRBJ1-2, with unresolved D. There are 14 residues in the CDR3. Per the germline V gene, CDR1 is MNHEY and CDR2 is SVGAGI. CDR3: CASCYAPGSGGYTF. DNA of the CDR3: TGTGCCAGCTGTTACGCCCCGGGATCAGGAGGCTACACCTTC.

A remark on this clonotype: The CDR3 does not end in the conserved phenylalanine or tryptophan, so this is likely a read error. The chain uses TRBV6-5 and TRBJ2-7; D is unclear. V gave up 7 bases and J gave up 0 bases, with 10 bases separating them. Per the germline V gene, CDR1 is MNHEY and CDR2 is SVGAGI. The CDR3 has 13 amino acids. In nucleotides, the CDR3 is TGTGCCAGCAAAAACTACAGCTCCTACGAGCAGTACATC. Encoded protein: CASKNYSSYEQYI.

This clonotype was counted ten times or more. The rearrangement joins TRBV13 to TRBJ2-7, with 10 bases fitting TRBD2. The V gene's germline CDR1 is PRHDT and CDR2 FYEKMQ (reference sequence). Unmatched junction bases numbered 4, after V lost 4 bases and J lost 1 base. The CDR3 extends over 15 amino acids. For the CDR3, the DNA is TGTGCCAGCAGCTCCCATAGCGGGAGGTCCTACGAGCAGTACTTC. Its protein is CASSSHSGRSYEQYF.

Here the CDR3 DNA reads TGTGCCAGCAGCCAAGAGACATATCAGCCCCAGCATTTT. It codes for CASSQETYQPQHF. The J gene is TRBJ1-5, the V gene TRBV16; D is ambiguous. Per the germline V gene, CDR1 is KGHSY and CDR2 is FQNENV. V lost 2 bases to trimming and J lost 5 bases, with 7 bases between them. The CDR3 is made up of 13 amino acids. Drawing the rest from reference TRBV16 and TRBJ1-5, the complete variable domain is GEEVAQTPKHLVRGEGQKAKLYCAPIKGHSYVFWYQQVLKNEFKFLISFQNENVFDETGMPKERFSAKCLPNSPCSLEIQATKLEDSAVYFCASSQETYQPQHFGDGTRLSIL.

The CDR3 DNA reads as TGTGCCAGCGGTCCTAGGGGCAGCCCCAATCAGCCCCAGCATTTT. Its protein product is CASGPRGSPNQPQHF. This chain joins TRBV12-3 or TRBV12-4 and TRBJ1-5; TRBD1 is a possible D gene (5 bases). The CDR3 loop spans 15 amino acids. With 8 bases removed from V and 3 bases from J, the gap between germline ends came to 17 bases.

The CDR3 nucleotides are TGTGCCAGTAGTTTAAATAGGAGATCCTACGAGCAGTACTTC. Translated: CASSLNRRSYEQYF. The chain carries TRBV7-6 and TRBJ2-7; D unresolved. Per germline, CDR1 SGHVS and CDR2 FNYEAQ. Trimming shortened V by 9 bases and J by 1 base, and 16 bases separated the two germline ends. The CDR3 sequence is 14 residues long. Looking up the rest from reference TRBV7-6 and TRBJ2-7 gives the full variable domain: GAGVSQSPRYKVTKRGQDVALRCDPISGHVSLYWYRQALGQGPEFLTYFNYEAQQDKSGLPNDRFSAERPEGSISTLTIQRTEQRDSAMYRCASSLNRRSYEQYFGPGTRLTVT.

A remark on this clonotype: No conserved phenylalanine or tryptophan is present at the end of the CDR3, so a read error is the likely explanation. CDR3 sequence: CASRKGGGDEKLFL. CDR3 nucleotide sequence: TGTGCCAGCAGAAAAGGGGGCGGTGATGAAAAACTGTTTCTT. The rearrangement uses TRBV6-5 and TRBJ1-4; TRBD1 aligns across 7 bases. Trimming removed 6 bases from V and 6 bases from J; junction bases left unmatched: 7. The CDR3 has 14 residues. Germline V lookup: CDR1 MNHEY, CDR2 SVGAGI.

To note about this clonotype: Given the absence of the conserved phenylalanine or tryptophan at the CDR3 end, a read error is likely. The gene calls are TRBV12-3 or TRBV12-4 and TRBJ2-1, with D hard to call. V lost 2 bases to trimming and J lost 13 bases, with 12 bases between them. The CDR3 is 12 residues long. DNA for the CDR3: TGTGCCAGCAGTTTACCAACCCTTGAACAGTTCATC. Translated, it gives CASSLPTLEQFI.

This clonotype was observed many times. This chain connects TRBV6-6 to TRBJ1-2; 7 nucleotides match TRBD1. The CDR3 length is 14 residues. Germline loops: CDR1 MNHNY, CDR2 SVGAGI (reference sequence). J was trimmed by 6 bases and V by 2 bases; bases with no gene match: 6. The CDR3 sequence: CASSYELQGNGYTF. In DNA, the CDR3 is TGTGCCAGCAGTTACGAATTACAGGGGAATGGCTACACCTTC.

V usage is TRBV18 and J usage is TRBJ2-5, with 11 positions matching TRBD2. V trimming: 3 bases; J trimming: 1 base; junction bases outside the gene matches: 1. Looked up from germline, CDR1 is KGHSH and CDR2 is LQKENI. CDR3 length equals 15 residues. The CDR3 is CASSPGLAGQETQYF. CDR3 in DNA: TGTGCCAGCTCACCTGGACTAGCGGGCCAAGAGACCCAGTACTTC.

The J gene is TRBJ1-5, the V gene TRBV6-6; D not certain. The CDR3 sequence is 12 residues long. Germline V CDR1 and CDR2: MNHNY, SVGAGI (reference sequence). In DNA, the CDR3 is TGTGGCAGGCCGACGTCTAATCAGCCCCAGCATTTT. This translates into CGRPTSNQPQHF.

Note on this clonotype: A junction end diverges from the germline sequence, so it may reflect a read error. The chain links TRBV6-1 to TRBJ2-2; no clear D. This CDR3 spans 12 amino acids. Per the germline V gene, CDR1 is MNHNS and CDR2 is SASEGT. The CDR3 sequence is CTSRPGTGELFF. The DNA for the CDR3 is TGTACCAGCAGGCCCGGCACCGGGGAGCTGTTTTTT.

The chain is built from TRBV5-5 and TRBJ2-1, with D possibly matching TRBD2 (6 bases). The CDR3 runs 16 residues. Germline values: CDR1 SGHKS, CDR2 YYEKEE (reference sequence). V was cut by 4 bases and J by 7 bases, with 21 bases left in between. The chain's CDR3 is CASSRYLAEAGNEQFF. The CDR3 DNA follows: TGTGCCAGCAGCCGATACTTAGCGGAGGCGGGGAATGAGCAGTTCTTC.

The table lists this clonotype with many counts. This rearrangement joins TRBV4-1 to TRBJ2-3; 9 bases line up with TRBD2. The V gene's germline CDR1 is MGHRA and CDR2 YSYEKL. CDR3 length: 15 residues. Trimming took 1 base from V and 8 from J; bases not matched to a gene: 7. The CDR3 reads CASSQVQAGGGTQYF. The CDR3 region has the DNA TGCGCCAGCAGCCAAGTTCAGGCGGGAGGGGGTACGCAGTATTTT.

This clonotype was detected ten times or more. The chain has TRBV5-1 and TRBJ2-2; TRBD1 matches 7 bases. The CDR3 covers 15 residues. Germline-derived CDR1 and CDR2 are SGHRS and YFSETQ. J lost 7 bases, V lost 5 bases, and 11 bases had no gene match. The CDR3 region has the DNA TGCGCCAGCAGGACACAGGGGTACGGTAGCGGGGAGCTGTTTTTT. Translated, it gives CASRTQGYGSGELFF.

Turning to this clonotype: One end of the junction does not line up with germline, which may come from a read error. The V call is TRBV6-1, the J call TRBJ2-1, with 9 bases matching TRBD2. CDR3 length: 15 amino acids. Germline V gene lookup returns CDR1 MNHNS and CDR2 SASEGT. The CDR3 region has the DNA TGTGCCAGCATTGCACTAGCGGGCCTACACAATGAGGAGTTCTTC. Translated: CASIALAGLHNEEFF.

The chain recombines TRBV11-2 with TRBJ2-3, with a weak D call TRBD2 (6 bases). Trimming stripped 11 bases from V and 2 bases from J, with 17 bases between. The CDR3 runs to 14 residues. Germline CDR1 and CDR2: SGHAT and FQNNGV. The CDR3 bases are TGTGCCGGATGGGAACGGGAGCCCACAGATACGCAGTATTTT. Protein sequence: CAGWEREPTDTQYF. Using reference TRBV11-2 and TRBJ2-3 for the parts outside the CDR3, the full variable domain is EAGVAQSPRYKIIEKRQSVAFWCNPISGHATLYWYQQILGQGPKLLIQFQNNGVVDDSQLPKDRFSAERLKGVDSTLKIQPAKLEDSAVYLCAGWEREPTDTQYFGPGTRLTVL.

A word on this clonotype: A much larger clonotype is one base distant, so this may be a read error. The chain carries TRBV28 and TRBJ2-1; D possibly corresponds to TRBD2 (6 bases). The germline V gene has CDR1 MDHEN and CDR2 SYDVKM. The CDR3 contains 15 residues. Here the CDR3 DNA reads TGTTCCAGTGCCCAACTGGGGGGTCTCTACAATGAGCAGTTCTTC. Protein product: CSSAQLGGLYNEQFF.

This clonotype came up many times. The chain combines TRBV28 with TRBJ2-3, with 9 bases matching TRBD2. Trimming at V came to 5 bases and at J to 4 bases, leaving 4 bases not matched to a gene. The CDR3 runs to 14 residues. CDR1 MDHEN and CDR2 SYDVKM come from the germline V gene. The CDR3 here is CASSPAGGADTQYF. In DNA form, the CDR3 reads TGTGCCAGCAGTCCAGCGGGAGGAGCAGATACGCAGTATTTT.

In the case of this clonotype: This likely comes from a read error, as the CDR3 has no conserved phenylalanine or tryptophan at its end. The chain has TRBV6-1 and TRBJ2-1; 9 bases agree with TRBD1. This CDR3 is built from 16 residues. Losses at the gene ends were 4 bases for V and 4 bases for J; bases not matched to a gene: 8. The germline CDR1 and CDR2 sequences are MNHNS and SASEGT. The CDR3 DNA reads as TGTGCCAGCAGTGCGCACGGGGACAGGGCGTACAATGAGCAGTTCTTA. This gives the protein CASSAHGDRAYNEQFL.

On this clonotype itself: A read error may produce the germline difference seen at one junction end. The chain links TRBV29-1 to TRBJ1-2; D is uncertain. The CDR3 extends over 12 amino acids. CDR1 is SQVTM and CDR2 is ANQGSEA in the germline V gene. The CDR3 region has the DNA TGCAGCGTTGGTCCAGACTCCTATGGCTACACCTTT. Translated, it gives CSVGPDSYGYTF.

In regard to this clonotype: Germline is not matched at one junction end, which may reflect a read error. The chain links TRBV20-1 to TRBJ2-5; 7 positions match TRBD2. CDR3 length: 16 amino acids. The germline gives CDR1 DFQATT, CDR2 SNEGSKA (reference sequence). The CDR3: CSALGVELATQGTQYF. The CDR3 DNA sequence: TGCAGTGCCCTAGGTGTAGAACTAGCGACTCAAGGGACCCAGTACTTC.

This clonotype was picked up a small number of times. It may be a read error: a sequence one base away is much more abundant. This chain uses TRBV6-1 with TRBJ2-1, with 13 bases lining up with TRBD2. Trimming at V came to 6 bases and at J to 9 bases, leaving 8 bases not matched to a gene. Per the germline V gene, CDR1 is MNHNS and CDR2 is SASEGT. CDR3 size: 15 residues. The DNA for the CDR3 is TGTGCCAGCAGACTAGCGGGAGGGCCTGGAAGTGAGCAGTTCTTC. This translates into CASRLAGGPGSEQFF.